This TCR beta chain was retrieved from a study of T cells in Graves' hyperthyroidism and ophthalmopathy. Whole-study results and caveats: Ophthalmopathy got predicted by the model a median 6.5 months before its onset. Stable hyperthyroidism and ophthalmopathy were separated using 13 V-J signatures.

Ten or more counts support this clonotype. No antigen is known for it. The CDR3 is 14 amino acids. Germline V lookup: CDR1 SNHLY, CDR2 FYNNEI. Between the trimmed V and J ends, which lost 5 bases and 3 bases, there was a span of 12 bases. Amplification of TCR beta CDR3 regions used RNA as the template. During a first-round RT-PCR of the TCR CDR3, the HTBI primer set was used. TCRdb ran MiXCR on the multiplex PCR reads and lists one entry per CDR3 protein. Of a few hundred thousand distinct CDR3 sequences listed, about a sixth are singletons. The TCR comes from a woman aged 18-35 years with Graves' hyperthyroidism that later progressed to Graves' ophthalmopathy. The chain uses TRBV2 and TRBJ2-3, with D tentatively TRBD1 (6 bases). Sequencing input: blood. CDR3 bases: TGTGCCAGCAGTCCTAGAAGGGGGACAGATACGCAGTATTTT. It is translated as CASSPRRGTDTQYF. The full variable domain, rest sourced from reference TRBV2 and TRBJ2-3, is EPEVTQTPSHQVTQMGQEVILRCVPISNHLYFYWYRQILGQKVEFLVSFYNNEISEKSEIFDDQFSVERPDGSNFTLKIRSTKLEDSAMYFCASSPRRGTDTQYFGPGTRLTVL.